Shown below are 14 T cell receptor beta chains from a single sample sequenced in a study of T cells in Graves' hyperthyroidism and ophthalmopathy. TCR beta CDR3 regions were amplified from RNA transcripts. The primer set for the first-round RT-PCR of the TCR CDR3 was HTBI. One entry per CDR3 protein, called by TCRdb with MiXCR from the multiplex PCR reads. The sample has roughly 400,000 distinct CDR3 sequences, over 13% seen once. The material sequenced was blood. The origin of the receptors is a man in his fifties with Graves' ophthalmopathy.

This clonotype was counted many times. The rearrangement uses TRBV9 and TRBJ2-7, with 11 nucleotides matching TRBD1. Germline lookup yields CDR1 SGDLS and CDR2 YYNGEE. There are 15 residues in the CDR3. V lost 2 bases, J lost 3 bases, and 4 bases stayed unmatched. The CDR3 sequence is CASSVGTGGYYEQYF. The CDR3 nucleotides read TGTGCCAGCAGCGTTGGGACAGGGGGGTACTACGAGCAGTACTTC.

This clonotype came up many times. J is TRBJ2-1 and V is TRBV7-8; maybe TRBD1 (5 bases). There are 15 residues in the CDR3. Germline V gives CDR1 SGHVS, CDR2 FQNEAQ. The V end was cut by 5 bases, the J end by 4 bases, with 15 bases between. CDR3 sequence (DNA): TGTGCCAGCAGCCCTAGGGGCCGAAATTACAATGAGCAGTTCTTC. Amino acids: CASSPRGRNYNEQFF. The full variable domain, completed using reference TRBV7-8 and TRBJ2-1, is GAGVSQSPRYKVAKRGQDVALRCDPISGHVSLFWYQQALGQGPEFLTYFQNEAQLDKSGLPSDRFFAERPEGSVSTLKIQRTQQEDSAVYLCASSPRGRNYNEQFFGPGTRLTVL.

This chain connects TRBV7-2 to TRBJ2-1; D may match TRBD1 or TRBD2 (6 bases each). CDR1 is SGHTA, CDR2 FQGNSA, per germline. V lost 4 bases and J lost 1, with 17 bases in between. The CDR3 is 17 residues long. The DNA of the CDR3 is TGTGCCAGCAGCTCGATGAGGGGGGAATTGTCCTACAATGAGCAGTTCTTC. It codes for CASSSMRGELSYNEQFF.

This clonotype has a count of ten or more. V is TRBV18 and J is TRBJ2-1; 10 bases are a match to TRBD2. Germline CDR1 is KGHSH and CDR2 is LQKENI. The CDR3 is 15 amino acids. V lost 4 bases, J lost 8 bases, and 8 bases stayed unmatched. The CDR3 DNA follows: TGTGCCAGCTCACTCACTAGCGGGAAGATCGATGAGCAGTTCTTC. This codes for CASSLTSGKIDEQFF. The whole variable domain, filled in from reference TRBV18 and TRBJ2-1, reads NAGVMQNPRHLVRRRGQEARLRCSPMKGHSHVYWYRQLPEEGLKFMVYLQKENIIDESGMPKERFSAEFPKEGPSILRIQQVVRGDSAAYFCASSLTSGKIDEQFFGPGTRLTVL.

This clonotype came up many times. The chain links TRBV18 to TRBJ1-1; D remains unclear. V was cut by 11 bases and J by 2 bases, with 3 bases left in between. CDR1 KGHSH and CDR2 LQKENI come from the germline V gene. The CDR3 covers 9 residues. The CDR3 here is CAPNTEAFF. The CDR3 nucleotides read TGTGCCCCCAACACTGAAGCTTTCTTT.

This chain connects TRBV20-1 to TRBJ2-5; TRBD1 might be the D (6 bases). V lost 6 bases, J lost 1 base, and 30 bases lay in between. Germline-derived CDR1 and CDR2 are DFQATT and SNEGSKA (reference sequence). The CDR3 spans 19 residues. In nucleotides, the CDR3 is TGCAGTGCGGGCCCGGGACACTGGCCACATACAACACCCCAAGAGACCCAGTACTTC. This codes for CSAGPGHWPHTTPQETQYF.

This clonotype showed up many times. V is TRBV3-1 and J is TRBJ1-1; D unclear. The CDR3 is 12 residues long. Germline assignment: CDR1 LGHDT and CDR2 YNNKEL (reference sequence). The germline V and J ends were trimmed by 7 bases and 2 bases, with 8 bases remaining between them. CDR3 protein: CASIAANTEAFF. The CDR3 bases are TGTGCCAGCATCGCTGCTAACACTGAAGCTTTCTTT. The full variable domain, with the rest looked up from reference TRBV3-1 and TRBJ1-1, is DTAVSQTPKYLVTQMGNDKSIKCEQNLGHDTMYWYKQDSKKFLKIMFSYNNKELIINETVPNRFSPKSPDKAHLNLHINSLELGDSAVYFCASIAANTEAFFGQGTRLTVV.

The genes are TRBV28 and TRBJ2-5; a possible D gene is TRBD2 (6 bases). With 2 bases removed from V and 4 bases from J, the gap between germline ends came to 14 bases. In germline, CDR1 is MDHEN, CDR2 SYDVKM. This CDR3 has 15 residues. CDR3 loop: CASSLDDRGGETQYF. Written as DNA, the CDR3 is TGTGCCAGCAGTTTAGATGATCGGGGAGGAGAGACCCAGTACTTC.

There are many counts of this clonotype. The CDR3 nucleotides are TGTGCCAGCAGTGGGGTGGACGGACGGGGGGTGAGAGCTTTCTTT. Its protein product is CASSGVDGRGVRAFF. The rearrangement joins TRBV2 to TRBJ1-1; D is possibly TRBD1 (5 bases). V was cut by 4 bases and J by 10 bases, with 22 bases left in between. The CDR3 has 15 residues. CDR1 and CDR2 from the germline V gene are SNHLY and FYNNEI.

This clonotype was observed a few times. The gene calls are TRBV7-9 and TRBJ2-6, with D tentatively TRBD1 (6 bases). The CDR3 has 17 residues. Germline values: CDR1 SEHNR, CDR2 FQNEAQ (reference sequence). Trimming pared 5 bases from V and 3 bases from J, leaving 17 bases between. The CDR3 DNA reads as TGTGCCAGCAGCGAGTCCGGTAGGGGGTTTGGGGCCAACGTCCTGACTTTC. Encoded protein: CASSESGRGFGANVLTF.

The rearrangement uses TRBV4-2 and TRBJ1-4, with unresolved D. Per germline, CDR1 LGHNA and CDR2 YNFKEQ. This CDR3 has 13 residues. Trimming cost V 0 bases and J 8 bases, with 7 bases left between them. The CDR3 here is CASSQERGEKLFF. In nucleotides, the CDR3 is TGTGCCAGCAGCCAAGAGAGAGGGGAAAAACTGTTTTTT.

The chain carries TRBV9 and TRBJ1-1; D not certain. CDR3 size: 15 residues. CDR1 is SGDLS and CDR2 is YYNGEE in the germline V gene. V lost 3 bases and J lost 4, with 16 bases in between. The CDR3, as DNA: TGTGCCAGCAGCGACGGCTTATTGGGCCGCACTGAAGCTTTCTTT. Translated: CASSDGLLGRTEAFF.

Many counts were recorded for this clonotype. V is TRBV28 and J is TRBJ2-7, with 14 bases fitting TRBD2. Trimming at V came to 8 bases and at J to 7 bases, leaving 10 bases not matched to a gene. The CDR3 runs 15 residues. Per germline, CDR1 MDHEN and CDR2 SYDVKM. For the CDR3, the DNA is TGTGCCAGCGCCGGGACTAGCGGGAGCCTGGGGGAGCAGTACTTC. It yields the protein CASAGTSGSLGEQYF. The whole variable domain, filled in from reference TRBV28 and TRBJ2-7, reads DVKVTQSSRYLVKRTGEKVFLECVQDMDHENMFWYRQDPGLGLRLIYFSYDVKMKEKGDIPEGYSVSREKKERFSLILESASTNQTSMYLCASAGTSGSLGEQYFGPGTRLTVT.

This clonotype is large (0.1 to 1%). CDR3 sequence: CASSLGTVGQPQHF. The DNA of the CDR3 is TGTGCCAGCAGTTTGGGGACGGTGGGTCAGCCCCAGCATTTT. The V call is TRBV12-3 or TRBV12-4, the J call TRBJ1-5; D may be TRBD1 (5 bases). V shed 3 bases and J shed 6 bases, with 12 bases lying between them. This CDR3 is built from 14 residues.